This T cell receptor (beta chain) was captured by sequencing in a study of T cells after yellow fever vaccination. This clonotype was observed at least ten times. V was pared by 5 bases and J by 6 bases, with 9 bases of the junction left unmatched. Germline V gene data show CDR1 as SGHAT and CDR2 as FQNNGV. CDR3 size: 17 residues. TCRdb independently ran MiXCR on the 5' RACE reads; one entry per CDR3 protein. The sample contains tens of thousands of distinct CDR3 sequences, around 5.2% of which appear only once. The chain is built from TRBV11-2 and TRBJ2-3; 15 nucleotides line up with TRBD2. Sequences were derived from PBMCs, either bulk or a sorted T-cell subset (CD4+, CD8+, memory, or dextramer-sorted; not recorded which), sampled about 49 days after the first yellow fever vaccination. The TCR comes from a man aged 18 to 35 who received the YFV17D yellow fever vaccine. The chain's CDR3 is CASSPRTSGGAGDTQYF. CDR3 nucleotide sequence: TGTGCCAGCAGCCCCCGGACTAGCGGGGGGGCGGGGGATACGCAGTATTTT.